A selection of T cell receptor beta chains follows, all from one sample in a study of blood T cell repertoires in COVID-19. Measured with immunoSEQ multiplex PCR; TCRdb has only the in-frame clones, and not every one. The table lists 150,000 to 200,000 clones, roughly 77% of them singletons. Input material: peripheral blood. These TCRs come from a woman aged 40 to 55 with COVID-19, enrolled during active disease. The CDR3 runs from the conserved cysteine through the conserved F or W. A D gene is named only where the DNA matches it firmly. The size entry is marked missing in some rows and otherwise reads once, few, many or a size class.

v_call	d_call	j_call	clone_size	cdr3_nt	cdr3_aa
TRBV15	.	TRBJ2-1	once	TGTGCCACCAGCAGCCAGAGGGGGAGTTACAATGAGCAGTTCTTC	CATSSQRGSYNEQFF
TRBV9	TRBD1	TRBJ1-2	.	TGTGCCAGCAGCATACCGACAGGGAGGAATGGCTACACCTTC	CASSIPTGRNGYTF
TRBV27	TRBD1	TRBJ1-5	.	TGTGCCAGCAGTAGGTCGGGACAGGGTACGCCCCAGCATTTT	CASSRSGQGTPQHF
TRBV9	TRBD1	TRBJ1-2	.	TGTGCCAGCAGCGTAGCCACGGGACAGGCCTATGGCTACACCTTC	CASSVATGQAYGYTF
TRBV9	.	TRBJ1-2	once	TGTGCCAGCAGCGACAGGGCTAACTATGGCTACACCTTC	CASSDRANYGYTF
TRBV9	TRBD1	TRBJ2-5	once	TGTGCCAGCAGCGTGAGCGGAATCGGGACAGGAGAGACCCAGTACTTC	CASSVSGIGTGETQYF
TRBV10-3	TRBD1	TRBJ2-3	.	TGTGCCATCAGTGCTCAGGGGGCGACCACAGATACGCAGTATTTT	CAISAQGATTDTQYF
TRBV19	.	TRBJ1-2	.	TGTGCCAGTAGCGGAGCCGCCTATGGCTACACCTTC	CASSGAAYGYTF
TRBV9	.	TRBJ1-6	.	TGTGCCAGCAGCGTAGACATACCTTATAATTCACCCCTCCACTTT	CASSVDIPYNSPLHF
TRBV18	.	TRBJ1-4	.	TGTGCCAGCTCACCCCAATGGGAGGGTGTTAATGAAAAACTGTTTTTT	CASSPQWEGVNEKLFF
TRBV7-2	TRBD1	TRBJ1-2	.	TGTGCCAGCAGCTTAGCGTCAGGGGGCGTCTATGGCTACACCTTC	CASSLASGGVYGYTF
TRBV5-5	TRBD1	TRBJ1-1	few	TGTGCCAGCAGCCCTGACAGGGCAAACACTGAAGCTTTCTTT	CASSPDRANTEAFF
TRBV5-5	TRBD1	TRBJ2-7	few	TGTGCCAGCAGCCATGAGACAGGGGCCCACGAGCAGTACTTC	CASSHETGAHEQYF
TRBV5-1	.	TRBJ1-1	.	TGCGCCAGCAGCTCCGGGGTGGGCTTGAACACTGAAGCTTTCTTT	CASSSGVGLNTEAFF
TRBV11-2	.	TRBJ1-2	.	TGTGCCAGCAGCTTACTAGAGGGATCAAATGGCTACACCTTC	CASSLLEGSNGYTF
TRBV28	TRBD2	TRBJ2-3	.	TGTGCCAGCTCAACACCCAGCGGGATAAGGACAGATACGCAGTATTTT	CASSTPSGIRTDTQYF
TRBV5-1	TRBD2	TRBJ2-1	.	TGCGCCAGCAGCCAAGGACTAGGATACTACAATGAGCAGTTCTTC	CASSQGLGYYNEQFF
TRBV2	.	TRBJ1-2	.	TGTGCCAGCAGTGAACTACTCCACGCCTTCTTC	CASSELLHAFF
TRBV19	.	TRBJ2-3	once	TGTGCCAGTAGTACTAGACAGTTCACAGATACGCAGTATTTT	CASSTRQFTDTQYF
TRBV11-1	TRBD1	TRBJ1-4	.	TGTGCCAGCGGGACAGGGGGAACTAATGAAAAACTGTTTTTT	CASGTGGTNEKLFF
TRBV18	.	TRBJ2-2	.	TGTGCCAGCTCGTCAAAATTCACCGGGGAGCTGTTTTTT	CASSSKFTGELFF
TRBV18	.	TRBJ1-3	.	TGTGCCAGCTCACCACCGGCCAGGACTGGAAACACCATATATTTT	CASSPPARTGNTIYF
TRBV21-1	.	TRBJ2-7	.	TGTGCCAGCAGCAAAGCGGGACTAGCGGCCATACTAGGCTCCTACGAGCAGTACTTC	CASSKAGLAAILGSYEQYF
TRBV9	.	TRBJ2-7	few	TGTGCCAGCAGCTCCGGGGCAGCGGGTACCGAGCAGTACTTC	CASSSGAAGTEQYF
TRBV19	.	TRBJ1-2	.	TGTGCCAGTAGTATAGAAGGGGGAACGAACTATGGCTACACCTTC	CASSIEGGTNYGYTF
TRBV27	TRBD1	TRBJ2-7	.	TGTGCCAGCAGCGAGACAGGGCCCTTCTACGAGCAGTACTTC	CASSETGPFYEQYF
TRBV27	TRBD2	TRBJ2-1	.	TGTGCCAGCAGTCCATTGAGCGGGAGCACCGAGCAGTTCTTC	CASSPLSGSTEQFF
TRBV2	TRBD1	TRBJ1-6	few	TGTGCCAGCATTGGGACAGGGAATATTAATAATTCACCCCTCCACTTT	CASIGTGNINNSPLHF
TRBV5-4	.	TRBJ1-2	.	TGTGCCAGCAGCTTGGAACAGCTTAACTATGGCTACACCTTC	CASSLEQLNYGYTF
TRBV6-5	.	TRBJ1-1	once	TGTGCCAGCAGTTCAGGGGCCCAGGGGTCCACTGAAGCTTTCTTT	CASSSGAQGSTEAFF
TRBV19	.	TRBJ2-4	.	TGTGCCAGTAAAGTCGGACTTTTGGGCAAAAACATTCAGTACTTC	CASKVGLLGKNIQYF
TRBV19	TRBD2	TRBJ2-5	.	TGTGCCAGTAGTCTCGGACTAGCGGGGCACCTAGGAGAGACCCAGTACTTC	CASSLGLAGHLGETQYF
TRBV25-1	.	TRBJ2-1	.	TGTGCCAGCAGTCTCTCGGGATTGGGGAATCAGTTCTTC	CASSLSGLGNQFF
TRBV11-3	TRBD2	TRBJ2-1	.	TGTGCCAGCAGCTTAGGGAGCGGGGCCTCCTACAATGAGCAGTTCTTC	CASSLGSGASYNEQFF
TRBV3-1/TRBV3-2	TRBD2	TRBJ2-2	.	TGTGCCAGCAGCCTGGGACTAGCGGGAGCTATTGCCGGGGAGCTGTTTTTT	CASSLGLAGAIAGELFF
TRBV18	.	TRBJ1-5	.	TGTGCCAGCTCGCAGGGGCATAGCAATCAGCCCCAGCATTTT	CASSQGHSNQPQHF
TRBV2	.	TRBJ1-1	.	TGTGCCAGCAGGGGGACAAGGAACACTGAAGCTTTCTTT	CASRGTRNTEAFF
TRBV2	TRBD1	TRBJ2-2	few	TGTGCCAGCTCTATTGGGACAGGATACACCGGGGAGCTGTTTTTT	CASSIGTGYTGELFF
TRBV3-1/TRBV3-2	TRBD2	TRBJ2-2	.	TGTGCCAGCAGCCGTTGGACTAGCGGGGCTGCCGGGGAGCTGTTTTTT	CASSRWTSGAAGELFF
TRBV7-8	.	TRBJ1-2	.	TGTGCCAGCAGCCCAAACAGGGACTATGGCTACACCTTC	CASSPNRDYGYTF
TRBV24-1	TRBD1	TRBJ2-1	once	TGTGCCACCAGTGATACGACAGGGGCAGGGTACAATGAGCAGTTCTTC	CATSDTTGAGYNEQFF
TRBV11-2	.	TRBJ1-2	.	TGTGCCAGCAGCTTTGGGCAGGCCTATGGCTACACCTTC	CASSFGQAYGYTF
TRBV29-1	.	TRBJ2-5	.	TGCAGCGTCTATCAAGAGACCCAGTACTTC	CSVYQETQYF
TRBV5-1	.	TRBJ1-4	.	TGCGCCAGCAGCTGGGCCTCTAATGAAAAACTGTTTTTT	CASSWASNEKLFF
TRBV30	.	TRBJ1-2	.	TGTGCCTGGAGGGGCCAGGCTAACTATGGCTACACCTTC	CAWRGQANYGYTF
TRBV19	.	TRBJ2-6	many	TGTGCCAGTACCTTGGACAGCTCTGGGGCCAACGTCCTGACTTTC	CASTLDSSGANVLTF
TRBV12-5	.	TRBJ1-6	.	TGTGCTAGTGGTTTGACATTCCCCAACTCACCCCTCCACTTT	CASGLTFPNSPLHF
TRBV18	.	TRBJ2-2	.	TGTGCCAGCGCCGACTCGTGGCTGAACACCGGGGAGCTGTTTTTT	CASADSWLNTGELFF
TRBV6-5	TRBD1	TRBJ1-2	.	TGTGCCAGCAGAAATCCTCAGGGGGTTGGCTACACCTTC	CASRNPQGVGYTF
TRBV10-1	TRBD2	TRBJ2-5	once	TGCGCCGGGGGGACTAGCGGGGAGCAGACCCAGTACTTC	CAGGTSGEQTQYF
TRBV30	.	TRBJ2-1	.	TGTGCCTGGAGGCCGTCGTGGGGGCCGGGTAGAGATGAGCAGTTCTTC	CAWRPSWGPGRDEQFF
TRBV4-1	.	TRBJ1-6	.	TGCGCCAGCAGCCAAGGGTCGTCGGGGGGCGAATCACCCCTCCACTTT	CASSQGSSGGESPLHF
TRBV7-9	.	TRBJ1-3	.	TGTGCCAGCAGCTTACACAGACAGTCTTCGGGAAACACCATATATTTT	CASSLHRQSSGNTIYF